The 8 T cell receptor beta chains reported below all come from one sample, sequenced in a study of Ad26.COV2.S vaccination and SARS-CoV-2 variants. TCRdb keeps only in-frame clones here, not all; method: immunoSEQ multiplex PCR. Here the sample spans about 400,000 clones, around 82% being singletons. Indicated treatment: some 20 received Ad26.COV2.S at low or high dose, single or two shots; 5 received placebo; per-sample allocation not given. Day 63 following the first vaccine or placebo injection was when the samples were taken. Specimen: peripheral blood, collected in a trial of Ad26.COV2.S vaccine versus placebo. The receptors originated from a person between 18 and 60 years old who received the Ad26.COV2.S COVID-19 vaccine or a placebo.

The chain has TRBV4-3 and TRBJ2-7, with D unclear. The V gene lost 4 bases and the J gene lost 0 bases, with 13 bases spanning the gap. The germline V gene has CDR1 LGHNA and CDR2 YSLEER. This CDR3 contains 15 residues. The CDR3 nucleotides read TGCGCCAGCAGCCTAAACATGAAAAACTCCTACGAGCAGTACTTC. It codes for CASSLNMKNSYEQYF.

The chain employs TRBV6-5 and TRBJ2-7; D is undetermined. CDR3 length: 16 amino acids. Germline V gene sequence: CDR1 MNHEY, CDR2 SVGAGI. The V gene lost 0 bases and the J gene lost 0 bases, with 12 bases spanning the gap. As DNA, the CDR3 is TGTGCCAGCAGTTACTCGAGAAGATACACCTCCTACGAGCAGTACTTC. Translation gives CASSYSRRYTSYEQYF.

V is TRBV10-1 and J is TRBJ2-1, with 7 bases matching TRBD1. With V trimmed by 4 bases and J by 7 bases, 7 bases remained unmatched. The germline gives CDR1 WNHNN, CDR2 SYGVQD (reference sequence). The CDR3 runs to 14 residues. CDR3: CASSVEGAKNEQFF. DNA for the CDR3: TGCGCCAGCAGTGTTGAGGGGGCTAAAAATGAGCAGTTCTTC.

V is TRBV7-9 and J is TRBJ1-4; D not certain. The length of the CDR3 is 12 residues. Looked up from germline, CDR1 is SEHNR and CDR2 is FQNEAQ (reference sequence). Trimming shortened V by 0 bases and J by 8 bases, and 4 bases separated the two germline ends. The CDR3 DNA follows: TGTGCCAGCAGCTTAGCTAGGGAAAAACTGTTTTTT. This sequence encodes CASSLAREKLFF.

This rearrangement joins TRBV7-9 to TRBJ2-2; TRBD1 might be the D (5 bases). The CDR3 extends over 13 amino acids. With 8 bases removed from V and 8 bases from J, the gap between germline ends came to 15 bases. CDR1 and CDR2 (germline): SEHNR, FQNEAQ (reference sequence). Written as DNA, the CDR3 is TGTGCCAGCGACAGACATAGGGCGGGGGAGCTGTTTTTT. It yields the protein CASDRHRAGELFF.

V usage is TRBV28 and J usage is TRBJ1-2, with 9 bases that match TRBD1. Germline CDR1 and CDR2: MDHEN and SYDVKM. V lost 4 bases, J lost 7 bases, and 4 bases stayed unmatched. This CDR3 comprises 13 residues. The CDR3 is CASSWGQGPGYTF. The CDR3 bases are TGTGCCAGCAGTTGGGGACAGGGCCCTGGCTACACCTTC.

The chain employs TRBV5-1 and TRBJ2-3; D assignment may be TRBD1 or TRBD2 (5 bases each). The CDR3 covers 13 residues. Looked up from germline, CDR1 is SGHRS and CDR2 is YFSETQ. Between the trimmed V and J ends, which lost 7 bases and 6 bases, there was a span of 15 bases. CDR3: CASATRGEDTQYF. CDR3 sequence (DNA): TGCGCCAGCGCCACTAGGGGCGAGGATACGCAGTATTTT.

The V gene is TRBV5-4, the J gene TRBJ1-1, with D unclear. V lost 1 base and J 3 bases, leaving 10 bases between the germline ends. The CDR3 sequence is 14 residues long. Germline V gene sequence: CDR1 SGHNT, CDR2 YYREEE (reference sequence). CDR3 nucleotide sequence: TGTGCCAGCAGCTTGAACCAAAGGGACACTGAAGCTTTCTTT. Protein sequence: CASSLNQRDTEAFF.